The 17 T cell receptor beta chains reported below all come from one sample, sequenced in a study of shared clonotypes between healthy human individuals. CD45RO-negative CD8 cells positively selected for CCR7 made up the naive population, which excluded terminally differentiated effector memory CD45RA+ cells. Profiling relied on immunoSEQ multiplex PCR, and the TCRdb table lists in-frame clones only, not all of them. The data contain about 1,800,000 clones, about 95% of them seen just once; the ten biggest clones take up 1.2%. The specimen sequenced was naive CD8+ T cells sorted from blood. Receptors were obtained from a man aged 18 to 29 in good health.

This clone was seen only once. V and J are TRBV2 and TRBJ2-3; 8 bases agree with TRBD2. Germline trimming cut 6 bases from V and 3 bases from J; bases unmatched to any gene: 17. From germline, CDR1 is SNHLY and CDR2 FYNNEI. This CDR3 region has 18 residues. The CDR3 region has the DNA TGTGCCAGCAGCGTCAGAGCGGGAGATGCCTTTCATACAGATACGCAGTATTTT. Its protein product is CASSVRAGDAFHTDTQYF.

In its sample, this clone was seen once. The J gene is TRBJ2-2, the V gene TRBV6-5; 14 positions agree with TRBD2. CDR1 and CDR2 (germline): MNHEY, SVGAGI. The trim removed 6 bases at V and 6 bases at J, leaving 3 bases unmatched. The CDR3 totals 15 residues. Written as DNA, the CDR3 is TGTGCCAGCAGGCCGACTAGCGGGGGGGCCGGGGAGCTGTTTTTT. This sequence encodes CASRPTSGGAGELFF.

The chain joins TRBV7-9 to TRBJ2-7; D may correspond to TRBD1 or TRBD2 (5 bases each). This CDR3 has 14 amino acids. V was shortened by 5 bases and J by 3 bases, with 14 bases between the two germline ends. CDR1 SEHNR and CDR2 FQNEAQ come from the germline V gene (reference sequence). The CDR3 nucleotides read TGTGCCAGCAGCAACCGGGACGGAGACTACGAGCAGTACTTC. Translation gives CASSNRDGDYEQYF.

This chain connects TRBV15 to TRBJ2-6, with D possibly matching TRBD2 (6 bases). V lost 2 bases and J lost 0, with 14 bases in between. Germline CDR1 and CDR2: LNHNV and YYDKDF (reference sequence). The CDR3 totals 18 residues. CDR3 loop: CATSRPGLTVSGANVLTF. DNA for the CDR3: TGTGCCACCAGCAGACCGGGACTTACTGTCTCTGGGGCCAACGTCCTGACTTTC. Together with reference TRBV15 and TRBJ2-6, the CDR3 gives the full variable domain: DAMVIQNPRYQVTQFGKPVTLSCSQTLNHNVMYWYQQKSSQAPKLLFHYYDKDFNNEADTPDNFQSRRPNTSFCFLDIRSPGLGDTAMYLCATSRPGLTVSGANVLTFGAGSRLTVL.

Concerning this clone itself: Relative to the germline gene, one junction end is altered; a read error may explain this. The chain couples TRBV7-7 to TRBJ2-5; no definite D call. Germline values: CDR1 SSHAT, CDR2 FNYEAQ (reference sequence). This CDR3 spans 13 amino acids. CDR3 protein: CASSLDPGETQYF. The DNA for the CDR3 is TGTGCTAGCAGCTTAGACCCCGGGGAGACCCAGTACTTC.

The chain couples TRBV9 to TRBJ2-1; tentatively, D is TRBD1 or TRBD2 (5 bases each). V shed 1 base and J shed 5 bases, with 19 bases lying between them. The CDR3 has 17 amino acids. The germline V gene encodes CDR1 SGDLS and CDR2 YYNGEE. CDR3 in amino acids: CASSVSPDGAPHNEQFF. For the CDR3, the DNA is TGTGCCAGCAGCGTATCCCCCGACGGGGCCCCCCACAATGAGCAGTTCTTC.

The V call is TRBV4-2, the J call TRBJ1-1, with no clear D. Trimming shortened V by 1 base and J by 1 base, and 10 bases separated the two germline ends. Germline V gives CDR1 LGHNA, CDR2 YNFKEQ. The CDR3 runs 15 residues. CDR3: CASSQVGLENTEAFF. For the CDR3, the DNA is TGTGCCAGCAGCCAAGTCGGCTTAGAGAACACTGAAGCTTTCTTT.

V usage is TRBV5-1 and J usage is TRBJ2-2; D may be TRBD2 (6 bases). This CDR3 is 17 amino acids long. Germline values: CDR1 SGHRS, CDR2 YFSETQ. Trimming took 3 bases from V and 2 from J, leaving 17 bases between them. The CDR3 spells CASSWTGAGINTGELFF. The CDR3 DNA reads TGCGCCAGCAGCTGGACGGGAGCCGGGATTAACACCGGGGAGCTGTTTTTT.

The chain is built from TRBV6-1 and TRBJ2-7, with 9 bases fitting TRBD1. After removal of 4 bases from V and 2 bases from J, the junction contained 12 bases not matched to a gene. Germline V gene lookup returns CDR1 MNHNS and CDR2 SASEGT. The CDR3 is made up of 17 amino acids. The CDR3 bases are TGTGCCAGCAGTGGTCCGGGACAGGGAAGAATTGCCTACGAGCAGTACTTC. Its protein product is CASSGPGQGRIAYEQYF.

This chain connects TRBV11-2 to TRBJ2-7; D is ambiguous. CDR1 is SGHAT and CDR2 is FQNNGV in the germline V gene. This CDR3 is built from 13 residues. Trimming cost V 5 bases and J 4 bases, with 12 bases left between them. This chain's CDR3 is CASSVDLGYEQYF. The CDR3 nucleotides are TGTGCCAGCAGCGTGGATCTTGGGTACGAGCAGTACTTC.

This chain joins TRBV9 and TRBJ1-6; no definite D call. The length of the CDR3 is 13 residues. Germline-derived CDR1 and CDR2 are SGDLS and YYNGEE. The V and J ends lost 4 bases and 9 bases respectively, with 11 bases between them. The CDR3 sequence: CASSPGWGSPLHF. In DNA, the CDR3 is TGTGCCAGCAGCCCCGGGTGGGGTTCACCCCTCCACTTT.

V is TRBV5-4 and J is TRBJ2-7; TRBD2 matches 12 bases. Trimming at V came to 0 bases and at J to 0 bases, leaving 10 bases not matched to a gene. CDR3 size: 19 residues. Germline CDR1 and CDR2: SGHNT and YYREEE (reference sequence). CDR3 coding DNA: TGTGCCAGCAGCTTGGCGGGACCCCTACTAGCGGGGGGCTCCTACGAGCAGTACTTC. Translation gives CASSLAGPLLAGGSYEQYF.

This chain links TRBV15 with TRBJ2-3; 9 nucleotides agree with TRBD2. Trimming removed 7 bases from V and 0 bases from J; junction bases left unmatched: 5. This CDR3 comprises 15 residues. The germline CDR1 and CDR2 sequences are LNHNV and YYDKDF (reference sequence). DNA for the CDR3: TGTGCCACCACAGCGGGGGGTTTTAGCACAGATACGCAGTATTTT. This gives the protein CATTAGGFSTDTQYF.

In the case of this clone: This specimen includes other DNA sequences encoding the same CDR3. V and J are TRBV4-3 and TRBJ1-1, with TRBD1 matching over 9 bases. Germline V gene data show CDR1 as LGHNA and CDR2 as YSLEER. V shed 1 base, J shed 3 bases, and the junction held 3 bases outside the gene matches. This CDR3 is built from 15 residues. The CDR3 sequence: CASSQVWDRDTEAFF. CDR3 coding DNA: TGCGCCAGCAGCCAAGTTTGGGACAGGGACACTGAAGCTTTCTTT.

This chain connects TRBV5-4 to TRBJ1-2, with TRBD1 as a possible D gene (5 bases). V lost 0 bases and J lost 5, with 20 bases in between. The germline CDR1 and CDR2 sequences are SGHNT and YYREEE (reference sequence). The CDR3 is 17 residues long. The CDR3 spells CASSLAVGREQSYGYTF. DNA of the CDR3: TGTGCCAGCAGCTTGGCCGTGGGACGGGAACAGTCGTATGGCTACACCTTC. The whole variable domain, filled in from reference TRBV5-4 and TRBJ1-2, reads ETGVTQSPTHLIKTRGQQVTLRCSSQSGHNTVSWYQQALGQGPQFIFQYYREEENGRGNFPPRFSGLQFPNYSSELNVNALELDDSALYLCASSLAVGREQSYGYTFGSGTRLTVV.

This CDR3 is CASSQVLQLSTEAFF. The CDR3 region has the DNA TGCGCCAGCAGCCAAGTGCTACAGTTGAGCACTGAAGCTTTCTTT. The rearrangement uses TRBV4-1 and TRBJ1-1; no firm D call. The CDR3 sequence is 15 residues long. CDR1 is MGHRA, CDR2 YSYEKL, per germline. Trimming stripped 1 base from V and 4 bases from J, with 13 bases between.

The chain recombines TRBV9 with TRBJ2-7; TRBD2 might be the D (6 bases). Trimming removed 3 bases at V and 6 bases at J, with 13 bases between. CDR1 is SGDLS and CDR2 is YYNGEE in the germline V gene. This CDR3 spans 13 amino acids. CDR3 DNA: TGTGCCAGCAGCGCCGGGAGCCCATCCGAGCAGTACTTC. This gives the protein CASSAGSPSEQYF.